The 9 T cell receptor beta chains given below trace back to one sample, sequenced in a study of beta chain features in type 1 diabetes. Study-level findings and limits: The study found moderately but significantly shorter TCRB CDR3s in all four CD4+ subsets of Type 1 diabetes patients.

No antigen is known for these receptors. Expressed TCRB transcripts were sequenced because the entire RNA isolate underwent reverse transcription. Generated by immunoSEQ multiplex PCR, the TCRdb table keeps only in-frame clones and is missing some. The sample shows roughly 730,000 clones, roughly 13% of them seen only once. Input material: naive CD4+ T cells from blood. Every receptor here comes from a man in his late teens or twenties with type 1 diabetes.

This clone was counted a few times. The CDR3: CASSPDRSTGELFF. The DNA for the CDR3 is TGCGCCAGCAGCCCCGACAGAAGTACCGGGGAGCTGTTTTTT. This chain connects TRBV5-1 to TRBJ2-2, with D possibly matching TRBD1 (5 bases). The V end was cut by 4 bases, the J end by 5 bases, with 12 bases between. Germline V lookup: CDR1 SGHRS, CDR2 YFSETQ. The CDR3 has 14 amino acids.

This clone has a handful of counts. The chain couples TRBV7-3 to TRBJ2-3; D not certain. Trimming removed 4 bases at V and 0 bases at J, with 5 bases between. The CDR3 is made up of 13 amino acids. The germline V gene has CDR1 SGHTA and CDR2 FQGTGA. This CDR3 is CASSSASTDTQYF. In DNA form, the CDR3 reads TGTGCCAGCAGCTCCGCTAGCACAGATACGCAGTATTTT.

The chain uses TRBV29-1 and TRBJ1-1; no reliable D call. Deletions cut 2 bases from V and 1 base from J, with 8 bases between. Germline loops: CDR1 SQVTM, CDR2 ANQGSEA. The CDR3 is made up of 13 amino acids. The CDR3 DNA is TGCAGCGTTGAATTACAGAGGAACACTGAAGCTTTCTTT. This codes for CSVELQRNTEAFF.

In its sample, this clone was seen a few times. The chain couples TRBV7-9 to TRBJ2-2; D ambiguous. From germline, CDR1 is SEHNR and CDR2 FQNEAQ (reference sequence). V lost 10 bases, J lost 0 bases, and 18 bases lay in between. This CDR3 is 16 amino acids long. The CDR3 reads CATQFKEHSNTGELFF. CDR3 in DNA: TGTGCCACCCAATTTAAGGAACATTCGAACACCGGGGAGCTGTTTTTT.

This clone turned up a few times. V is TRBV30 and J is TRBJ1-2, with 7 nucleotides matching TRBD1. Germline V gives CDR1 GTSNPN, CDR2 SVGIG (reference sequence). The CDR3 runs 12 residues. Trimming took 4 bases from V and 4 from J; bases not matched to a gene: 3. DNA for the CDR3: TGTGCCTGGAACAGGGGCGGCTATGGCTACACCTTC. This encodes CAWNRGGYGYTF.

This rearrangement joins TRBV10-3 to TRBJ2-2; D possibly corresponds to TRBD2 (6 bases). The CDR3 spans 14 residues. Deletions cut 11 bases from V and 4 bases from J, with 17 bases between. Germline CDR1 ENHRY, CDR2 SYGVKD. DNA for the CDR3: TGTGCCGCCCGGGTGAGGGAGGTCACCGGGGAGCTGTTTTTT. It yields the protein CAARVREVTGELFF.

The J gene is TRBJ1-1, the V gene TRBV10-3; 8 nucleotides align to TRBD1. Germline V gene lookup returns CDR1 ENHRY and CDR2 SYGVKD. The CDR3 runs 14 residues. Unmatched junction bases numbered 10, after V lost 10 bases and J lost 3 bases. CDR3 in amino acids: CATAGGGVDTEAFF. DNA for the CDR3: TGTGCCACCGCAGGGGGCGGCGTGGACACTGAAGCTTTCTTT.

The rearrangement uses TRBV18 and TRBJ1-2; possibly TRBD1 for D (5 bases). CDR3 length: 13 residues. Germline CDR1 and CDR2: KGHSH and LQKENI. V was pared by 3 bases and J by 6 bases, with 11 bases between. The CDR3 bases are TGTGCCAGCTCACCCAACCAGGGTGATGGCTACACCTTC. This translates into CASSPNQGDGYTF.

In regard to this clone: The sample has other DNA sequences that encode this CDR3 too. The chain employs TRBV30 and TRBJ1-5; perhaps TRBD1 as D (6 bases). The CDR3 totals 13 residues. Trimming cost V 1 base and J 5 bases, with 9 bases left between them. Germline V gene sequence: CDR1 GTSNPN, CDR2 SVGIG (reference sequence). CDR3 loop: CAWSGTEDQPQHF. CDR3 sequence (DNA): TGTGCCTGGAGTGGGACAGAGGATCAGCCCCAGCATTTT.